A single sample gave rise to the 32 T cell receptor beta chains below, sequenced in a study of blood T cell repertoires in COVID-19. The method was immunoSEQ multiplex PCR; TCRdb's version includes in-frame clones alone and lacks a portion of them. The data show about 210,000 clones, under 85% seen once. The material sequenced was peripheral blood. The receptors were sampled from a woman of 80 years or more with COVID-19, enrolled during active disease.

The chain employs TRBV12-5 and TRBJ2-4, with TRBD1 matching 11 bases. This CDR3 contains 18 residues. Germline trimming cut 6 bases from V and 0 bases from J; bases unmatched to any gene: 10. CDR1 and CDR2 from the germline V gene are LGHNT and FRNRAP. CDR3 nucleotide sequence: TGTGCTAGTGGACGTACCGGACAGGGGGCAGGAGCCAAAAACATTCAGTACTTC. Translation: CASGRTGQGAGAKNIQYF.

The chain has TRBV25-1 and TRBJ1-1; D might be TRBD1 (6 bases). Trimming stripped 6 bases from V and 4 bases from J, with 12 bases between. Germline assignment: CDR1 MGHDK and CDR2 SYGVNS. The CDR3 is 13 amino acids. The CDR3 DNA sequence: TGTGCCAGCAGAAGACAGGATTTCACTGAAGCTTTCTTT. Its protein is CASRRQDFTEAFF.

CDR3 in DNA: TGTGCCAGCAGGGATAGTAGAACAGGGGCTGTGTGGTACACCTTC. Translated: CASRDSRTGAVWYTF. The V gene is TRBV6-5, the J gene TRBJ1-2; TRBD1 matches 7 bases. J was trimmed by 11 bases and V by 6 bases; bases with no gene match: 18. The length of the CDR3 is 15 residues. Per the germline V gene, CDR1 is MNHEY and CDR2 is SVGAGI.

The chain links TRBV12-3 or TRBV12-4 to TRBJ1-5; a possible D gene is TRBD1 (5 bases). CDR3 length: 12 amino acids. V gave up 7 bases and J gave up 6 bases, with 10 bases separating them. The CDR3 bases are TGTGCCAGCACCACAGGATTTCAGCCCCAGCATTTT. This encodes CASTTGFQPQHF.

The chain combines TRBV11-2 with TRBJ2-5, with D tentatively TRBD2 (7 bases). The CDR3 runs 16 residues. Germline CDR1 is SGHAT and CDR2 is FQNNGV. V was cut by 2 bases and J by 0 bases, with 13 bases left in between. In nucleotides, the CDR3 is TGTGCCAGCAGCTTAACGCGGGGGCGATACCAAGAGACCCAGTACTTC. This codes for CASSLTRGRYQETQYF.

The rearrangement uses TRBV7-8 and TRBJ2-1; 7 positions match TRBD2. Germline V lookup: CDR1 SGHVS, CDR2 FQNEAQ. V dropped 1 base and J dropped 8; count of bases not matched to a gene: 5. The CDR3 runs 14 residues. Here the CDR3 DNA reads TGTGCCAGCAGCTTAGGCGGGAGCCTTTATGAGCAGTTCTTC. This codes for CASSLGGSLYEQFF.

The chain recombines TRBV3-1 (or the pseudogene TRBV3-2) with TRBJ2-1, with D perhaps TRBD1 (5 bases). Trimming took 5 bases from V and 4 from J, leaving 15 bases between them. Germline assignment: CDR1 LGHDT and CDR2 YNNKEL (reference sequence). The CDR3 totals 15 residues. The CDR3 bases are TGTGCCAGCAGCACGACAGATTCCCCTTACAATGAGCAGTTCTTC. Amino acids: CASSTTDSPYNEQFF.

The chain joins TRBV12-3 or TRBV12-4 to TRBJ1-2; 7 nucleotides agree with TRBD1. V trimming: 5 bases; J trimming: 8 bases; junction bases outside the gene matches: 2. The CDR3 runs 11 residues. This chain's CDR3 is CASSDRVGYTF. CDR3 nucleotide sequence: TGTGCCAGCAGTGACAGGGTCGGCTACACCTTC.

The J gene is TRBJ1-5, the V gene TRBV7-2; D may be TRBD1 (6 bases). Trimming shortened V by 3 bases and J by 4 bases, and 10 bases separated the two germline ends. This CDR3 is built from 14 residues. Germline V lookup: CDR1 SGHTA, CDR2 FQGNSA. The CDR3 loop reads CASSLQGGNQPQHF. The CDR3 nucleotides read TGTGCCAGCAGCTTGCAAGGGGGAAATCAGCCCCAGCATTTT.

CDR3: CASSWGGQPQHF. DNA of the CDR3: TGTGCCAGCAGTTGGGGGGGGCAGCCCCAGCATTTT. The V and J genes are TRBV6-2 or TRBV6-3 and TRBJ1-5; possible D gene TRBD1, 5 bases. V was trimmed by 4 bases and J by 7 bases, leaving 8 bases between them. The CDR3 has 12 amino acids. From germline, CDR1 is MNHEY and CDR2 SVGEGT.

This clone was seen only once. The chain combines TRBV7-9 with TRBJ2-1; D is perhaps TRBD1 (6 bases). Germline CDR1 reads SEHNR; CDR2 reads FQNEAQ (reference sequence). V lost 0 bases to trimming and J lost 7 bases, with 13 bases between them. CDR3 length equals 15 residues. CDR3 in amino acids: CASSLAGTIRNEQFF. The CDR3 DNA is TGTGCCAGCAGCTTAGCCGGGACAATCAGGAATGAGCAGTTCTTC.

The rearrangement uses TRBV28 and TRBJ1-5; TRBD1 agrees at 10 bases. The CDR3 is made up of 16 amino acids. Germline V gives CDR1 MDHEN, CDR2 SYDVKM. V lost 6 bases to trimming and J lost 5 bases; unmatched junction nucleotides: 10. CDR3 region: CASSARDRGYDQPQHF. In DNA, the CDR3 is TGTGCCAGCAGCGCCAGGGACAGGGGTTATGATCAGCCCCAGCATTTT.

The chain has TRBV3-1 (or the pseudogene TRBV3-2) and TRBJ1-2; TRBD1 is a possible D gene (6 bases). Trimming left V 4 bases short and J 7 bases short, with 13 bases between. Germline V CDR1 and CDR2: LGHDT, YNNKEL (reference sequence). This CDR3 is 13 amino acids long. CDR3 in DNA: TGTGCCAGCAGCCCTGGGGGCCCTAGTGGCTACACCTTC. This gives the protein CASSPGGPSGYTF.

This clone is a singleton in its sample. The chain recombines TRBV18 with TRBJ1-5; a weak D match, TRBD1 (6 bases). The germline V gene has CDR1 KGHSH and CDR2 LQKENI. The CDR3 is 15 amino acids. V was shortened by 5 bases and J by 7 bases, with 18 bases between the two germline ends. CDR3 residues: CASSETVRGRQPQHF. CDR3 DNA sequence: TGTGCCAGCTCAGAAACCGTCAGGGGAAGGCAGCCCCAGCATTTT.

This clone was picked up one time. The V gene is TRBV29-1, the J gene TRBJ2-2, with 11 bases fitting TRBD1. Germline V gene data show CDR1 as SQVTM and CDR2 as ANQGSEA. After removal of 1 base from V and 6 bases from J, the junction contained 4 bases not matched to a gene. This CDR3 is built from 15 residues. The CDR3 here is CSVEVGTGGAGELFF. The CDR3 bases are TGCAGCGTTGAAGTCGGGACAGGGGGTGCCGGGGAGCTGTTTTTT.

The CDR3 protein is CASSRTGEDYTF. In DNA form, the CDR3 reads TGTGCCAGCAGTAGGACAGGGGAGGACTACACCTTC. The genes are TRBV6-5 and TRBJ1-2, with 9 bases identical to TRBD1. Per germline, CDR1 MNHEY and CDR2 SVGAGI. The CDR3 has 12 amino acids. With V trimmed by 5 bases and J by 10 bases, 5 bases remained unmatched.

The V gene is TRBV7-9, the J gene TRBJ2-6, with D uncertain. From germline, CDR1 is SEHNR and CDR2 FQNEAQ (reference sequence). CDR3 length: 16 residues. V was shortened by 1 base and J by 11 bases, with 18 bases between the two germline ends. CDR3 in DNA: TGTGCCAGCAGCTTAGTCTGGGCCCCTGATGTCCACGTCCTGACTTTC. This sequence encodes CASSLVWAPDVHVLTF.

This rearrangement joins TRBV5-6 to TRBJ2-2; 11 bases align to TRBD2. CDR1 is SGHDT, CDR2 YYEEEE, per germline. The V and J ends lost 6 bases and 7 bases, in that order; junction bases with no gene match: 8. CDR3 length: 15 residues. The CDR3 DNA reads TGTGCCAGCACCCCACTAGCGGGAGTTCGCGGGGAGCTGTTTTTT. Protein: CASTPLAGVRGELFF. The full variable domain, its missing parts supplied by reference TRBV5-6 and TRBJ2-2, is DAGVTQSPTHLIKTRGQQVTLRCSPKSGHDTVSWYQQALGQGPQFIFQYYEEEERQRGNFPDRFSGHQFPNYSSELNVNALLLGDSALYLCASTPLAGVRGELFFGEGSRLTVL.

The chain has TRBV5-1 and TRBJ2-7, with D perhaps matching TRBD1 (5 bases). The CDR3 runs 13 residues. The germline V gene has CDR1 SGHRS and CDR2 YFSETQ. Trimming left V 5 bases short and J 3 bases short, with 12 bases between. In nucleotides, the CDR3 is TGCGCCAGCAGTGTTGGCAGGGACTACGAGCAGTACTTC. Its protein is CASSVGRDYEQYF.

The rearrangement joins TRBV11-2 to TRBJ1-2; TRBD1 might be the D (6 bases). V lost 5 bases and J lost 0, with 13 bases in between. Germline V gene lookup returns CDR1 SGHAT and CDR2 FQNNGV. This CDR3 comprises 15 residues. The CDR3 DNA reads TGTGCCAGCAGCCCGGGGGGGCCCGCTAACTATGGCTACACCTTC. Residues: CASSPGGPANYGYTF.

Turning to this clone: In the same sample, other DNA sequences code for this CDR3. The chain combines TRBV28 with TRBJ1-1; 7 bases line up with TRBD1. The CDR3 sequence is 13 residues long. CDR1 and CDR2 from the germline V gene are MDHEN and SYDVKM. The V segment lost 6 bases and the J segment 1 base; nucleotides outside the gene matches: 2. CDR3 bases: TGTGCCAGCAGCCGGGACAGGAACACTGAAGCTTTCTTT. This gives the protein CASSRDRNTEAFF.

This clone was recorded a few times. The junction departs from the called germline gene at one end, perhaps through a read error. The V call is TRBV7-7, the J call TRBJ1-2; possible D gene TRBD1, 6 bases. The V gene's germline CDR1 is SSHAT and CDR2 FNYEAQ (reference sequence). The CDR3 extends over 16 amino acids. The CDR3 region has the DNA TGTGCTAGCAGCTTATTGCTGGGGGCGCTTATTAATGGCTACACCTTC. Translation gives CASSLLLGALINGYTF.

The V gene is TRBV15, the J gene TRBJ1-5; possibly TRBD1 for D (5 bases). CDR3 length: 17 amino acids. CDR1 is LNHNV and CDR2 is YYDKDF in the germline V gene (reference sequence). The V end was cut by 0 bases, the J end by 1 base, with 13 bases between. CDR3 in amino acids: CATSRDRGSGSNQPQHF. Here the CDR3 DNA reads TGTGCCACCAGCAGAGATCGGGGGAGTGGCAGCAATCAGCCCCAGCATTTT.

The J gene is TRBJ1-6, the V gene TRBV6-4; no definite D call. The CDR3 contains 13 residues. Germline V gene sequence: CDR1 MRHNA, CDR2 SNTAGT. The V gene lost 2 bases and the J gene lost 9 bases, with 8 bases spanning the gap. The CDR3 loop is CASSDQTGSPLHF. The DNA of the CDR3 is TGTGCCAGCAGTGACCAGACGGGTTCACCCCTCCACTTT.

CDR3: CASSPDRAGNTIYF. The CDR3 DNA is TGTGCCAGCAGCCCCGACAGGGCTGGAAACACCATATATTTT. The genes are TRBV5-5 and TRBJ1-3; 7 bases line up with TRBD1. Germline V CDR1 and CDR2: SGHKS, YYEKEE (reference sequence). V was clipped by 4 bases and J by 2 bases; unmatched bases: 3. This CDR3 contains 14 residues.

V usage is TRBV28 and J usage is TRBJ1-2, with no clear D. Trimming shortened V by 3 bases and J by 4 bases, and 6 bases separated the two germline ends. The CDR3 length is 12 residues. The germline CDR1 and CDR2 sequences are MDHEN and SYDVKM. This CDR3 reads CASSLGGYGYTF. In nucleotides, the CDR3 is TGTGCCAGCAGTTTGGGAGGCTATGGCTACACCTTC.

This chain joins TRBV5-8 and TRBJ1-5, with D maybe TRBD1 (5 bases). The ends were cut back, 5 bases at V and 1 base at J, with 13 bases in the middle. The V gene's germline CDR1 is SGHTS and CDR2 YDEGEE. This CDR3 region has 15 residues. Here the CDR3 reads CASRRRGGSNQPQHF. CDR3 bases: TGTGCCAGCAGAAGGAGGGGCGGGAGCAATCAGCCCCAGCATTTT.

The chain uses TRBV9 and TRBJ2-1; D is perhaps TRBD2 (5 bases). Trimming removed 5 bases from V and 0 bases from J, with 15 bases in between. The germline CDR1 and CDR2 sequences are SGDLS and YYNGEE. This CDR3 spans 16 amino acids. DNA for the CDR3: TGTGCCAGCAGTGTATCAAGCGGAAGCTCCTACAATGAGCAGTTCTTC. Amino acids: CASSVSSGSSYNEQFF.

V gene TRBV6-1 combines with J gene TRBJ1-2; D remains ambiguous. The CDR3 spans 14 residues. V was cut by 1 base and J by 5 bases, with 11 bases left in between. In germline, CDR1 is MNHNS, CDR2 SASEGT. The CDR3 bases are TGTGCCAGCAGTGAAGGGGGAGGGTGGTATGGCTACACCTTC. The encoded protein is CASSEGGGWYGYTF.

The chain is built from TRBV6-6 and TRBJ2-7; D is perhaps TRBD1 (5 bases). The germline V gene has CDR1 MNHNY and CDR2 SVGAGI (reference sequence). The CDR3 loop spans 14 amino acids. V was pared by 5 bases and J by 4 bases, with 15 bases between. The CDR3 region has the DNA TGTGCCAGCAGTCCGACGACAGTTTCGTACGAGCAGTACTTC. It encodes CASSPTTVSYEQYF.

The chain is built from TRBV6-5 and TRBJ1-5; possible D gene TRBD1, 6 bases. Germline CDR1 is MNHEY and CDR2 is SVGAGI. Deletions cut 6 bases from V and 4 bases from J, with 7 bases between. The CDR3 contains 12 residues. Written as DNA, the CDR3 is TGTGCCAGCAGGACAGGTAATCAGCCCCAGCATTTT. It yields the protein CASRTGNQPQHF.

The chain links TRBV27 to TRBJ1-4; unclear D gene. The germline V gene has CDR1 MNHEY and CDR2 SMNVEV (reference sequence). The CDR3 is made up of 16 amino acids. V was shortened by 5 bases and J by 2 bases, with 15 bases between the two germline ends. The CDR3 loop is CASSPLGLGTNEKLFF. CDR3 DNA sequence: TGTGCCAGCAGTCCACTGGGCCTTGGGACTAATGAAAAACTGTTTTTT.